This TCR beta chain was sequenced in a study of blood T cells in healthy people across ages. Trimming removed 5 bases from V and 6 bases from J, with 28 bases in between. This CDR3 is built from 18 residues. CDR1 MDHEN and CDR2 SYDVKM come from the germline V gene. This clonotype occurred a few times. For the second PCR, which ran for roughly 7 to 11 cycles, a sample-barcoded 5' primer and a J-beta primer mix were used. TCRdb re-called the 5' RACE reads with MiXCR, one entry per CDR3 protein. Altogether 1,800,000 or so distinct CDR3 sequences are present, roughly two fifths being singletons, with the ten largest covering 23%.

This clonotype was obtained from a human donor in good health. V and J are TRBV28 and TRBJ1-2, with D maybe TRBD1 (6 bases). Material: blood. In nucleotides, the CDR3 is TGTGCCAGCAGTCTCCATAGTGCGCTGGCGGTAGGGGACAATGGCTACACCTTC. Encoded protein: CASSLHSALAVGDNGYTF.